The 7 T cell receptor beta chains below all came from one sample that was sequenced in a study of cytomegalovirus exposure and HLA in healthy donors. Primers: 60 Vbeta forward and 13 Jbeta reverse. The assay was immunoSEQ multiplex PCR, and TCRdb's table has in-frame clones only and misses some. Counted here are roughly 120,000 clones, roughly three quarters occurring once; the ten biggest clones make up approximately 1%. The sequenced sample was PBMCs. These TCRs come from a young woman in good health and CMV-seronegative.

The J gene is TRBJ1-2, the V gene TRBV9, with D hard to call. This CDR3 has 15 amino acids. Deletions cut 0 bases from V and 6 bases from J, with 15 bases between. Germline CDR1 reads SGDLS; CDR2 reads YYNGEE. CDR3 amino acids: CASSVAPGNRDGYTF. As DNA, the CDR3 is TGTGCCAGCAGCGTAGCTCCGGGGAACAGAGATGGCTACACCTTC. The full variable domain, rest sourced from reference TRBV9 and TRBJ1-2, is DSGVTQTPKHLITATGQRVTLRCSPRSGDLSVYWYQQSLDQGLQFLIQYYNGEERAKGNILERFSAQQFPDLHSELNLSSLELGDSALYFCASSVAPGNRDGYTFGSGTRLTVV.

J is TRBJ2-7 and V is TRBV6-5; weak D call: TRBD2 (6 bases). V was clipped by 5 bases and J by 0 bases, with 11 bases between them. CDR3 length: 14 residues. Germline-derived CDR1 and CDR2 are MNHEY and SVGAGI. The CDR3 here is CASSDRDSSYEQYF. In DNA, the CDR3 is TGTGCCAGCAGTGACCGGGACTCCTCCTACGAGCAGTACTTC.

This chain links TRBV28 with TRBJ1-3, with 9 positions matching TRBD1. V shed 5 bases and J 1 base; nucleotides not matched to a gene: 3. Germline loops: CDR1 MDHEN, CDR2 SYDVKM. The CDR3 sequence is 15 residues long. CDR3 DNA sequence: TGTGCCAGCAGTCCAGACAGGGGGTCTGGAAACACCATATATTTT. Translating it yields CASSPDRGSGNTIYF.

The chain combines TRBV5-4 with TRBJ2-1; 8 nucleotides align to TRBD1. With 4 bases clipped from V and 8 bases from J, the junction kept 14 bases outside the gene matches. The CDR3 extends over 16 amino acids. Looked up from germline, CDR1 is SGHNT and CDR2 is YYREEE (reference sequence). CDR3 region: CASSQDRGTGGDEQFF. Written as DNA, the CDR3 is TGTGCCAGCAGCCAAGATCGGGGGACAGGAGGGGATGAGCAGTTCTTC.

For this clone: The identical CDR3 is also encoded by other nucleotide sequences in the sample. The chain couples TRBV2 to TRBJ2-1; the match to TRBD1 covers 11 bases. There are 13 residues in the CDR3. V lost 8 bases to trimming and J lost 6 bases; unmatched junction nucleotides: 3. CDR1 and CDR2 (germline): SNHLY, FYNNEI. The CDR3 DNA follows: TGTGCCAGCTCGGGACAGGGGGTCAATGAGCAGTTCTTC. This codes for CASSGQGVNEQFF.

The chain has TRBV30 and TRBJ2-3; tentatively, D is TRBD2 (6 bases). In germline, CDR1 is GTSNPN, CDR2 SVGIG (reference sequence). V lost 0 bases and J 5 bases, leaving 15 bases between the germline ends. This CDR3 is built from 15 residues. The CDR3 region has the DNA TGTGCCTGGAGTGTACTTGGCGGGATGGGAGATACGCAGTATTTT. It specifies CAWSVLGGMGDTQYF. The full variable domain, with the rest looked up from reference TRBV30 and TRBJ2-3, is SQTIHQWPATLVQPVGSPLSLECTVEGTSNPNLYWYRQAAGRGLQLLFYSVGIGQISSEVPQNLSASRPQDRQFILSSKKLLLSDSGFYLCAWSVLGGMGDTQYFGPGTRLTVL.

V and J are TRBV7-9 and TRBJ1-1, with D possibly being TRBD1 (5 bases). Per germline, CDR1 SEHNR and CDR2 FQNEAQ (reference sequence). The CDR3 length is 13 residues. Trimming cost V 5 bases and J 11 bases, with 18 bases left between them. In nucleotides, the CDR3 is TGTGCCAGCAGCAACAAAGGGGACTTGCGTGCTTTCTTT. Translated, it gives CASSNKGDLRAFF.